This TCR beta chain was identified during a study of regulatory T cells in long-lasting Graves disease. This clonotype was recorded a few times. Its target is not known. Combining iRepertoire HTBI primers with Arm-PCR of CDR3 regions, the authors built TCR beta libraries. Original analysis: Identification across samples found 60 to 75 TRBV and over 12 TRBJ segments. TCRdb processed the multiplex PCR reads anew with MiXCR; each CDR3 protein has one entry. TCRdb's processing, not the authors', yielded these V and J calls. The sample has 700,000 or so distinct CDR3 sequences, 25% to 30% seen once. CDR1 MNHNS and CDR2 SASEGT come from the germline V gene. Unmatched junction bases numbered 12, after V lost 7 bases and J lost 5 bases. The CDR3 contains 16 residues. Overall study findings and caveats: Authors noted too few samples as a limitation. Newly diagnosed disease favored TRBV20-1 and TRBJ2-1 over persistent disease.

As to time point: persistent/refractory GD, antithyroid drugs over 5 years with positive TRAb. After RNA was extracted from PBMCs, the TCR library was made from it. Each patient gave approximately 10 milliliters of EDTA-anticoagulated peripheral blood. The receptor was derived from a female donor with Graves disease. V is TRBV6-1 and J is TRBJ2-7, with TRBD1 matching over 12 bases. The specimen comprised peripheral blood mononuclear cells (PBMCs), sampled when the disease was refractory, from a patient treated with antithyroid drugs. The CDR3 DNA sequence: TGTGCCAGCACGACAACCGCGGGACAGGGGGCGGACGAGCAGTACTTC. Its protein product is CASTTTAGQGADEQYF.